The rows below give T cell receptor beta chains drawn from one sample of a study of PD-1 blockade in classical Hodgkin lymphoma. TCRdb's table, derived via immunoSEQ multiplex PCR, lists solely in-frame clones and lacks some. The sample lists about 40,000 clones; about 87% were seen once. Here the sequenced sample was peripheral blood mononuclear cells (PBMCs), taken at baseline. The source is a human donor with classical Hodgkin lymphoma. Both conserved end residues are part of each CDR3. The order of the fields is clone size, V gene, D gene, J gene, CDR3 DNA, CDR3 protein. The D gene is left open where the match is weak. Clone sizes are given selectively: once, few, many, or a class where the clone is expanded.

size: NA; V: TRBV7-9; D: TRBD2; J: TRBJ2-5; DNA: TGTGCCAGCAGTCCCGGGACTAGCGGGGGCTACCAGTACGAAGAGACCCAGTACTTC; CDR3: CASSPGTSGGYQYEETQYF
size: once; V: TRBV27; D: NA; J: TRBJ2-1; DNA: TGTGCCAGCAGTTTATCCAGGGGAGGGGGGGTGTACAATGAGCAGTTCTTC; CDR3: CASSLSRGGGVYNEQFF
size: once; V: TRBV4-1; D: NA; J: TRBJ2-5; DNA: TGCGCCAGCAGCCAACCTCCGGGGGAACAAGGGACCCAGTACTTC; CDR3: CASSQPPGEQGTQYF
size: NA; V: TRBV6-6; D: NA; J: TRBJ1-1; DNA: TGTGCCAGCAGTTACACCCGACAGATTGAAGCTTTCTTT; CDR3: CASSYTRQIEAFF
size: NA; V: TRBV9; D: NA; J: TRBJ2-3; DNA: TGTGCCAGCAGCGTAAGGGTATTCACAGATACGCAGTATTTT; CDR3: CASSVRVFTDTQYF
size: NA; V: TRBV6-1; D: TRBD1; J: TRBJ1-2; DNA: TGTGCCAGCAGTGCCCCTGACAGGGGGCGAAACTATGGCTACACCTTC; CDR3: CASSAPDRGRNYGYTF
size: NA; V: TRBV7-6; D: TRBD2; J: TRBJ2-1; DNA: TGTGCCAGCAGCCTTGGGCCGGGAGGGTCCTACAATGAGCAGTTCTTC; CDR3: CASSLGPGGSYNEQFF
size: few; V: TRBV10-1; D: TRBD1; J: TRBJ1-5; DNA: TGCGCCAGGCCCAGGGGGGAGGGTCAGCCCCAGCATTTT; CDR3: CARPRGEGQPQHF
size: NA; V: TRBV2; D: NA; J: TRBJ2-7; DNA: TGTGCCACCGATAACGGGGGATCTGGAGAGCAGTACTTC; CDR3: CATDNGGSGEQYF
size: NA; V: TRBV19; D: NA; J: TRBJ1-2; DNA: TGTGCCAGTAGTGAGGGGAACTATGGCTACACCTTC; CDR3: CASSEGNYGYTF
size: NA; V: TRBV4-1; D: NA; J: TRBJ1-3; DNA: TGCGCCAGCAGCCAGTCGGGACATGGAAACACCATATATTTT; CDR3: CASSQSGHGNTIYF
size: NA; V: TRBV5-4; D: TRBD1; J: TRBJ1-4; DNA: TGTGCCAGCAGTTCCAGGGGGTCCGGAACTAATGAAAAACTGTTTTTT; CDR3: CASSSRGSGTNEKLFF
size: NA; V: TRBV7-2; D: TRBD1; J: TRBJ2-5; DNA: TGTGCCAGCAGCTGGGACAGGGAAGAGACCCAGTACTTC; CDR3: CASSWDREETQYF
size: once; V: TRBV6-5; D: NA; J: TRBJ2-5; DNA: TGTGCCAGCAGTTACTCGGCTCTAGGGGAGACCCAGTACTTC; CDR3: CASSYSALGETQYF
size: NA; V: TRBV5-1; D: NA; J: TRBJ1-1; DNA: TGCGCCAGCAGCATCCGGGAGCCCGTGAACACTGAAGCTTTCTTT; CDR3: CASSIREPVNTEAFF
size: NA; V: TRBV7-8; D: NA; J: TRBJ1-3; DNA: TGTGCCAGCAGCTCCCGACGCTCTGGAAACACCATATATTTT; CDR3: CASSSRRSGNTIYF
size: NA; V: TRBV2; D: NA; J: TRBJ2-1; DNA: TGTGCCAGCACCGAAAGGCGGACATTCAATGAGCAGTTCTTC; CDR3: CASTERRTFNEQFF
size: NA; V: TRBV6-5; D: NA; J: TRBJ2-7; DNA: TGTGCCAGCAGTTACCCCGCCTACGAGCAGTACTTC; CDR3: CASSYPAYEQYF
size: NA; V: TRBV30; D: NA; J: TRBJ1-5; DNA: TGTGCCTGGAGTGTGGCTACCGCGAATCAGCCCCAGCATTTT; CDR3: CAWSVATANQPQHF
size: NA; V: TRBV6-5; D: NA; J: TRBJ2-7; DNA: TGTGCCAGCAAGAGTATTTACGAGCAGTACTTC; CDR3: CASKSIYEQYF
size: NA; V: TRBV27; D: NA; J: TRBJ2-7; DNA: TGTGCCAGCAGTTTATCGAGAAGAACAGTAAGCTCCTACGAGCAGTACTTC; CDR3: CASSLSRRTVSSYEQYF
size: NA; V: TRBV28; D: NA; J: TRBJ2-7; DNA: TGTGCCAGCAGTTTAAAAGGGATCACCTACGAGCAGTACTTC; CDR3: CASSLKGITYEQYF
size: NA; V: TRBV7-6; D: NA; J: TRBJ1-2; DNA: TGTGCCAGCAGCTTACTCAGTTCCCCTAACTATGGCTACACCTTC; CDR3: CASSLLSSPNYGYTF
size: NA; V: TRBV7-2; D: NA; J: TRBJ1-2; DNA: TGTGCCAGCAGCTTATTGCCAGGCGCTAACTATGGCTACACCTTC; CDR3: CASSLLPGANYGYTF
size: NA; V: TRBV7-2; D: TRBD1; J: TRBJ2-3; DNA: TGTGCCAGCAGCTTAGCAACCACGACAGGGGGCAGGACAGATACGCAGTATTTT; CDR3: CASSLATTTGGRTDTQYF
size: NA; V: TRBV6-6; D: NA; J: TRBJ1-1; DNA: TGTGCCAGCAGTTACTCGATGAACGCTGAAGCTTTCTTT; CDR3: CASSYSMNAEAFF
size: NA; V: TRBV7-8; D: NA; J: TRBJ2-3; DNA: TGTGCCAGCAGCTTAGCGCTCAAGTTCGACACAAGAAGCACAGATACGCAGTATTTT; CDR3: CASSLALKFDTRSTDTQYF
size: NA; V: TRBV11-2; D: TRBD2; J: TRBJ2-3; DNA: TGTGCCAGCAGCCGCGGACTAGCGGAGGCCCCAGATACGCAGTATTTT; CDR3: CASSRGLAEAPDTQYF
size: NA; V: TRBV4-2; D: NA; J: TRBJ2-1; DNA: TGTGCCAGCAGCCAAGATAGGGGCAGGGGGGAGTTCTTC; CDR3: CASSQDRGRGEFF
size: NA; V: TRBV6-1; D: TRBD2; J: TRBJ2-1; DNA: TGTGCCAGCAGGGAAGCGGGAGGGCCCTACAATGAGCAGTTCTTC; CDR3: CASREAGGPYNEQFF
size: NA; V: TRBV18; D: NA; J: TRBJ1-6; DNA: TGTGCCAGCTCACCTCAAGCTAGGGCTAACTCCTATAATTCACCCCTCCACTTT; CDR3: CASSPQARANSYNSPLHF
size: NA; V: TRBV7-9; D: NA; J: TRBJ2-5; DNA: TGTGCCAGCAGCCTAAGCCCCGAGCGGTTCCAAGAGACCCAGTACTTC; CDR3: CASSLSPERFQETQYF
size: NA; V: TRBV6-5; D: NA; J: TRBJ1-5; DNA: TGTGCCAGCTCGGGTCCAAGCAATCAGCCCCAGCATTTT; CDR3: CASSGPSNQPQHF
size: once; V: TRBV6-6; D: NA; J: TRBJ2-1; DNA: TGTGCCAGCAGCTACGACGAGCGGTACAATGAGCAGTTCTTC; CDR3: CASSYDERYNEQFF
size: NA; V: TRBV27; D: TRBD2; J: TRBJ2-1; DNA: TGTGCCAGCAGCCCTCTGACTAGCCCGGTCAGACAGTTCTTC; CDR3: CASSPLTSPVRQFF
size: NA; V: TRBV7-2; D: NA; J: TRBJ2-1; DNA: TGTGCCAGCAGCTTTGGCCCCGTTGATGAGCAGTTCTTC; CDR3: CASSFGPVDEQFF
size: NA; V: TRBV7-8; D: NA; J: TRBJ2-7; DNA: TGTGCCAGCAGCCTGGAAGTCGGCGCCTACGAGCAGTACTTC; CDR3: CASSLEVGAYEQYF
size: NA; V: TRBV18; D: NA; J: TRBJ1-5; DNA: TGTGCCAGCTCCCGAGAGGGGAGCAATCAGCCCCAGCATTTT; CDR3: CASSREGSNQPQHF
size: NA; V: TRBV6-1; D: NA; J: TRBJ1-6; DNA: TGTGCCAGCAGACACTGGACGGATTATAATTCACCCCTCCACTTT; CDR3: CASRHWTDYNSPLHF
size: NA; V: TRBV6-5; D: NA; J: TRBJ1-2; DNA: TGTGCCAGCGGCAGGGATTACGGCTACACCTTC; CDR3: CASGRDYGYTF
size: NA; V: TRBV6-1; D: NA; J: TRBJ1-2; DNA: TGTGCCAGCAGTGTGTTCCCCGGCAGTAACTATGGCTACACCTTC; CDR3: CASSVFPGSNYGYTF
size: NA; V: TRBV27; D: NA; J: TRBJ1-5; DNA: TGTGCCAGCAGCCCCGAGGGGAATAGCAATCAGCCCCAGCATTTT; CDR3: CASSPEGNSNQPQHF
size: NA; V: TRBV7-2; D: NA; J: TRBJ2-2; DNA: TGTGCCAGCAGGTGGAATGGGCAAAACACCGGGGAGCTGTTTTTT; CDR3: CASRWNGQNTGELFF
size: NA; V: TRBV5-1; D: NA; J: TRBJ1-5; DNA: TGCGCCAGCAGCTGGGCGGGGGAACAGCCCCAGCATTTT; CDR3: CASSWAGEQPQHF
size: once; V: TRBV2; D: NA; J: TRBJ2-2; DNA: TGTGCCAGCACCCGCCTGAACACCGGGGAGCTGTTTTTT; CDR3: CASTRLNTGELFF
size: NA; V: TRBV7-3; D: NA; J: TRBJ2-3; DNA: TGTGCCAGCAGCTTTGATGGTGGGTGGGCAGATACGCAGTATTTT; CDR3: CASSFDGGWADTQYF
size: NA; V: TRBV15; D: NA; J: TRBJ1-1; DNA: TGTGCCACCAGCAGAGAGGGGCAGGGAGAGAACACTGAAGCTTTCTTT; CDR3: CATSREGQGENTEAFF
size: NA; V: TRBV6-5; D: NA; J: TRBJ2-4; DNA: TGTGCCAGCAATCTCGACCTGCCAAACATTCAGTACTTC; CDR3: CASNLDLPNIQYF